This entry concerns a single TCR beta chain. The specificity of this receptor is unknown. The reads were generated on a NextSeq 550. The Human TCR Profiling Kit (MiLaboratory) was used to make UMI-labeled 5' RACE TRB cDNA libraries. The full amount of extracted RNA was used for cDNA synthesis, and the full amount of resulting cDNA was used for PCR amplification. The libraries were made side by side, with each library going through the same number of PCR cycles. In the source study's methods: MIGEC and MiXCR extracted about 53,000 +/- 10,000 unique UMI-labeled TRB cDNA molecules per library, requiring at least two reads per UMI. Each library averaged around 42,000 +/- 9,900 functional in-frame TRB CDR3 nucleotide clonotypes without stop codons. After downsampling to 5000 UMI-labeled TRB molecules per sample, diversity metrics such as normalized Shannon-Wiener and Chao1 were calculated in VDJtools. Clonotype-size-weighted physicochemical properties of the central five CDR3 residues (interaction energy, strength, volume and Kidera factor 4) were computed in VDJtools. One entry per CDR3 protein sequence results from the TCRdb reprocessing of the reads, with DNA left out. The V and J calls shown here were made by TCRdb, not taken from the authors' results. The sample's table covers 65,000 to 75,000 distinct CDR3 sequences. The top ten clonotypes cover nearly 1.5% of the sample.

The data are from a study of CXCR3-negative and CXCR3-positive naive CD8 T cells (dated by TCRdb to between 2018 and 2020). Turning to the overall study: In total, roughly 150 million TRB reads were obtained, or roughly 1.5 +/- 0.3 million reads per library. Data from roughly twelve donors, pooled across two independent experiments, went into the diversity and physicochemical repertoire analyses. The TRBV-TRBJ cluster analysis covered naive subsets from several donors and memory cells from 3 donors.

For every CD8+ T cell subset, hundreds of thousands of cells were flow-sorted straight into RLT lysis buffer, and each subset was sorted in triplicate. To keep memory contaminants out, a stringent definition of naive CD8+ T cells was applied: CD45RO-CCR7+CD27+CD95-. Peripheral blood mononuclear cells were isolated from buffy coats using standard density gradient centrifugation. Naive CXCR3-negative and CXCR3-positive CD8+ T cells were flow-sorted using a FACSAria III. An RNeasy Mini Kit was used to extract total RNA from the sorted cells. Beyond this particular receptor, the publication reports: Freshly isolated PBMCs were used for most assays because CXCR3 expression went down partially after cryopreservation. Compared with CXCR3-negative naive cells, CXCR3-positive naive cells had TRB CDR3s with higher hydrophobicity (lower Kidera factor 4), lower energy, and higher strength and volume indices. Naive CXCR3-negative and CXCR3-positive cells from the same donor showed similar TRBV-TRBJ usage, whereas memory cells showed distinct patterns. Repertoire diversity was comparably high in both naive subsets but much lower in memory CD8+ T cells. Because surface CD5, which is linked to self-reactivity in mice, was comparable between the naive subsets, TCR interaction strength was also inferred from TRB CDR3 physicochemical properties.

From the cysteine up to the phenylalanine, the CDR3 has a length of 15 residues. DNA was not recorded. The germline V gene gives CDR1 as MGHRA and CDR2 as YSYEKL. The TCR comes from a human donor in good health. Some clones in this sample may be carry-over from other donors' samples. Rearrangement joined TRBV4-1 to TRBJ2-7; TCRdb's assignment of TRBD1 cannot be checked, as there is no DNA. The sequenced sample consisted of naive CXCR3- CD8+ T cells from blood. The cell subset or site label of this sample denotes: CD45RO-CCR7+CD27+CD95- naive CD8+ T cells lacking CXCR3 (TNR3-). The CDR3 protein: CASSPKGRGSYEQYF.